Below are 25 T cell receptor beta chains sequenced from a single sample in a study of T cells after yellow fever vaccination. TCRdb analysed the 5' RACE reads with MiXCR anew, one entry per CDR3 protein. Seen here are hundreds of thousands of distinct CDR3 sequences, around 20% observed once, and the top ten hold about 18%. The starting material was PBMCs, obtained before the yellow fever booster vaccination. Receptors were obtained from a man aged 18-30 years who received the YFV17D yellow fever vaccine.

In its sample, this clonotype was seen a few times. The V and J genes are TRBV18 and TRBJ2-7; 7 nucleotides line up with TRBD1. This CDR3 region has 12 residues. V lost 6 bases to trimming and J lost 6 bases; unmatched junction nucleotides: 5. Germline-derived CDR1 and CDR2 are KGHSH and LQKENI. This CDR3 reads CASSPGTAEQYF. The DNA for the CDR3 is TGTGCCAGCTCGCCTGGGACAGCCGAGCAGTACTTC.

The chain combines TRBV27 with TRBJ1-5; D is uncertain. This CDR3 has 14 residues. V lost 2 bases and J 2 bases, leaving 7 bases between the germline ends. Germline assignment: CDR1 MNHEY and CDR2 SMNVEV (reference sequence). The CDR3 DNA sequence: TGTGCCAGCAGTTTAGGGATTGGCAATCAGCCCCAGCATTTT. As protein: CASSLGIGNQPQHF.

This clonotype was counted between two and nine times. The chain joins TRBV9 to TRBJ2-2; D possibly uses TRBD1 or TRBD2 (7 bases each). Deletions cut 4 bases from V and 7 bases from J, with 23 bases between. The CDR3 has 17 amino acids. CDR1 is SGDLS and CDR2 is YYNGEE in the germline V gene. In DNA, the CDR3 is TGTGCCAGCAGCTCGCGACCGGGACAGTCGGGAGGCGGGGAGCTGTTTTTT. It translates to CASSSRPGQSGGGELFF.

This clonotype was counted between two and nine times. The CDR3: CSAWDRGLQPQHF. The CDR3 bases are TGCAGTGCCTGGGACAGGGGGCTTCAGCCCCAGCATTTT. The chain combines TRBV20-1 with TRBJ1-5; 12 nucleotides match TRBD1. Trimming at V came to 6 bases and at J to 6 bases, leaving 3 bases not matched to a gene. Germline CDR1 reads DFQATT; CDR2 reads SNEGSKA (reference sequence). The CDR3 has 13 amino acids.

V is TRBV27 and J is TRBJ2-3; TRBD1 might be the D (6 bases). CDR1 is MNHEY and CDR2 is SMNVEV in the germline V gene (reference sequence). This CDR3 region has 13 residues. The V and J ends lost 6 bases and 7 bases respectively, with 14 bases between them. The CDR3 DNA follows: TGTGCCAGCAGCCCGACAGGATGGCATACGCAGTATTTT. Translated: CASSPTGWHTQYF.

The rearrangement uses TRBV7-2 and TRBJ1-6; D is ambiguous. The germline V gene encodes CDR1 SGHTA and CDR2 FQGNSA. V was shortened by 7 bases and J by 0 bases, with 13 bases between the two germline ends. This CDR3 has 16 amino acids. Written as DNA, the CDR3 is TGTGCCAGCACTATTTCGGGAGTCTCCTATAATTCACCCCTCCACTTT. The encoded protein is CASTISGVSYNSPLHF.

The chain has TRBV5-6 and TRBJ1-6; D perhaps matches TRBD1 (5 bases). Germline CDR1 is SGHDT and CDR2 is YYEEEE. This CDR3 has 15 amino acids. Deletions cut 0 bases from V and 4 bases from J, with 8 bases between. The CDR3 region has the DNA TGTGCCAGCAGCTTGGGACAGCCTTATAATTCACCCCTCCACTTT. Translating it yields CASSLGQPYNSPLHF.

This chain connects TRBV6-5 to TRBJ1-2; D is undetermined. Looked up from germline, CDR1 is MNHEY and CDR2 is SVGAGI. Trimming left V 2 bases short and J 8 bases short, with 12 bases between. CDR3 length equals 13 residues. The CDR3 sequence: CASSYDGLGGYTF. Here the CDR3 DNA reads TGTGCCAGCAGTTACGACGGCCTCGGGGGCTACACCTTC.

This clonotype came up a few times. The chain uses TRBV11-2 and TRBJ1-2; unclear D gene. The V gene lost 1 base and the J gene lost 0 bases, with 6 bases spanning the gap. CDR1 and CDR2 from the germline V gene are SGHAT and FQNNGV. This CDR3 is 14 amino acids long. The CDR3 DNA reads as TGTGCCAGCAGCTTAGGCCAGTCTAACTATGGCTACACCTTC. This codes for CASSLGQSNYGYTF.

DNA of the CDR3: TGTGCCAGCAGCCTACTAGCGGGGGGAAACCTCAATGAGCAGTTCTTC. Its translation is CASSLLAGGNLNEQFF. This chain joins TRBV6-4 and TRBJ2-1; 12 nucleotides align to TRBD2. CDR1 and CDR2 from the germline V gene are MRHNA and SNTAGT. This CDR3 spans 16 amino acids. V was clipped by 6 bases and J by 6 bases; unmatched bases: 9.

This chain uses TRBV5-1 with TRBJ2-1; TRBD1 aligns across 7 bases. The germline gives CDR1 SGHRS, CDR2 YFSETQ. The CDR3 covers 17 residues. V shed 3 bases, J shed 6 bases, and the junction held 15 bases outside the gene matches. This CDR3 is CASSSPRQGSWGNEQFF. The CDR3 bases are TGCGCCAGCAGCTCACCACGACAGGGAAGTTGGGGCAATGAGCAGTTCTTC. Full variable domain (rest looked up from reference TRBV5-1 and TRBJ2-1): KAGVTQTPRYLIKTRGQQVTLSCSPISGHRSVSWYQQTPGQGLQFLFEYFSETQRNKGNFPGRFSGRQFSNSRSEMNVSTLELGDSALYLCASSSPRQGSWGNEQFFGPGTRLTVL.

The CDR3 DNA reads TGTGCCAGCCGGCAATCGGGGGGTCAGCCCCAGCATTTT. Its protein product is CASRQSGGQPQHF. The gene calls are TRBV12-3 or TRBV12-4 and TRBJ1-5, with a weak D call TRBD1 (5 bases). Trimming took off 8 bases at V and 6 bases at J, with 14 bases between the two ends. CDR3 length: 13 amino acids.

This clonotype was counted a few times. V usage is TRBV6-2 or TRBV6-3 and J usage is TRBJ2-2; the match to TRBD1 covers 10 bases. Losses at the gene ends were 8 bases for V and 5 bases for J; bases not matched to a gene: 5. In germline, CDR1 is MNHEY, CDR2 SVGEGT. This CDR3 spans 14 amino acids. CDR3 amino acids: CASGRTGGTGELFF. CDR3 in DNA: TGTGCCAGCGGCCGGACAGGGGGAACCGGGGAGCTGTTTTTT.

This clonotype occurred a few times. The chain couples TRBV20-1 to TRBJ2-1, with 8 nucleotides matching TRBD1. J lost 8 bases, V lost 1 base, and 4 bases had no gene match. The CDR3 spans 13 residues. Germline V lookup: CDR1 DFQATT, CDR2 SNEGSKA (reference sequence). The CDR3, as DNA: TGCAGTGCTAGAGGGGACAGGTCCCATGAGCAGTTCTTC. It yields the protein CSARGDRSHEQFF.

The chain recombines TRBV5-1 with TRBJ1-1; a weak D match, TRBD1 (5 bases). Germline-derived CDR1 and CDR2 are SGHRS and YFSETQ. Trimming stripped 2 bases from V and 1 base from J, with 9 bases between. The CDR3 consists of 14 residues. The CDR3 bases are TGCGCCAGCAGCTTCGACGGACAGAACACTGAAGCTTTCTTT. Translation gives CASSFDGQNTEAFF.

The chain links TRBV24-1 to TRBJ2-2, with 8 bases aligning to TRBD2. The CDR3 runs to 17 residues. The V gene's germline CDR1 is KGHDR and CDR2 SFDVKD. The V segment lost 3 bases and the J segment 3 bases; nucleotides outside the gene matches: 8. The CDR3 DNA reads TGTGCCACCAGTGATCCCCGGGGGGGCAGATACACCGGGGAGCTGTTTTTT. Encoded protein: CATSDPRGGRYTGELFF.

This clonotype came up a few times. J is TRBJ1-1 and V is TRBV7-6, with 9 nucleotides matching TRBD1. Looked up from germline, CDR1 is SGHVS and CDR2 is FNYEAQ. The CDR3 spans 15 residues. V gave up 0 bases and J gave up 4 bases; unmatched junction bases: 3. Here the CDR3 reads CASSLATGGRTEAFF. The CDR3 nucleotides read TGTGCCAGCAGCTTAGCCACAGGGGGCCGCACTGAAGCTTTCTTT.

This clonotype was seen many times. V and J are TRBV10-3 and TRBJ2-2, with 9 bases that match TRBD1. CDR3 size: 14 residues. Per germline, CDR1 ENHRY and CDR2 SYGVKD. V trimming: 9 bases; J trimming: 3 bases; junction bases outside the gene matches: 5. CDR3 sequence (DNA): TGTGCCATTCTTCGGACAGGGGACACCGGGGAGCTGTTTTTT. Translated: CAILRTGDTGELFF.

V is TRBV5-1 and J is TRBJ1-1; perhaps TRBD1 as D (5 bases). Trimming took off 6 bases at V and 4 bases at J, with 16 bases between the two ends. The CDR3 spans 14 residues. Germline lookup yields CDR1 SGHRS and CDR2 YFSETQ. Written as DNA, the CDR3 is TGCGCCAGCACTCAAGGGACGGGGAGCACTGAAGCTTTCTTT. It is translated as CASTQGTGSTEAFF. Full variable domain (rest looked up from reference TRBV5-1 and TRBJ1-1): KAGVTQTPRYLIKTRGQQVTLSCSPISGHRSVSWYQQTPGQGLQFLFEYFSETQRNKGNFPGRFSGRQFSNSRSEMNVSTLELGDSALYLCASTQGTGSTEAFFGQGTRLTVV.

The sample holds a few counts of this clonotype. The J gene is TRBJ1-5, the V gene TRBV18; D unresolved. In germline, CDR1 is KGHSH, CDR2 LQKENI. V lost 2 bases, J lost 6 bases, and 11 bases lay in between. This CDR3 spans 14 amino acids. Here the CDR3 DNA reads TGTGCCAGCTCACCAGGGAGGGTCTCTCAGCCCCAGCATTTT. Protein: CASSPGRVSQPQHF. Drawing the rest from reference TRBV18 and TRBJ1-5, the complete variable domain is NAGVMQNPRHLVRRRGQEARLRCSPMKGHSHVYWYRQLPEEGLKFMVYLQKENIIDESGMPKERFSAEFPKEGPSILRIQQVVRGDSAAYFCASSPGRVSQPQHFGDGTRLSIL.

The chain joins TRBV20-1 to TRBJ2-3; 8 bases map to TRBD2. J was trimmed by 2 bases and V by 6 bases; bases with no gene match: 7. The CDR3 loop spans 14 amino acids. Germline V lookup: CDR1 DFQATT, CDR2 SNEGSKA (reference sequence). Here the CDR3 reads CSALSGGITDTQYF. The CDR3 DNA sequence: TGCAGTGCCCTCAGCGGGGGAATCACAGATACGCAGTATTTT.

This clonotype turned up a few times. The rearrangement links TRBV7-9 to TRBJ1-2; perhaps TRBD1 as D (5 bases). Trimming stripped 5 bases from V and 4 bases from J, with 11 bases between. The CDR3 is made up of 13 amino acids. The germline V gene has CDR1 SEHNR and CDR2 FQNEAQ (reference sequence). As DNA, the CDR3 is TGTGCCAGCAGCGCTTCGGGGGGCTATGGCTACACCTTC. It translates to CASSASGGYGYTF.

The J gene is TRBJ2-4, the V gene TRBV5-1, with 10 bases matching TRBD1. Trimming cost V 3 bases and J 5 bases; bases outside gene matches: 14. The germline V gene has CDR1 SGHRS and CDR2 YFSETQ. This CDR3 comprises 18 residues. The CDR3: CASSSKPGQGRRENIQYF. CDR3 coding DNA: TGCGCCAGCAGCTCAAAACCGGGACAGGGGAGGAGAGAAAACATTCAGTACTTC.

This clonotype has more than one count but fewer than ten. This sequence joins TRBV5-4 and TRBJ2-1; the D gene is possibly TRBD2 (6 bases). V was cut by 5 bases and J by 6 bases, with 12 bases left in between. The CDR3 loop spans 13 amino acids. Looked up from germline, CDR1 is SGHNT and CDR2 is YYREEE (reference sequence). The CDR3 loop is CASSNSGVNEQFF. The CDR3 bases are TGTGCCAGCAGTAATTCGGGGGTCAATGAGCAGTTCTTC.

The chain combines TRBV12-3 or TRBV12-4 with TRBJ1-5, with 7 positions matching TRBD1. The junction had 8 bases not matched to a gene; V was cut back by 5 bases and J by 4 bases. The CDR3 length is 15 residues. CDR3 sequence: CASSEGTAPNQPQHF. Written as DNA, the CDR3 is TGTGCCAGCAGTGAAGGGACAGCCCCTAATCAGCCCCAGCATTTT.